The 6 T cell receptor beta chains in this list originate from one sample, sequenced in a study of cytomegalovirus exposure and HLA in healthy donors. This PCR relied on a set of 60 Vbeta primers and 13 Jbeta primers. Sequencing used immunoSEQ multiplex PCR; TCRdb keeps in-frame clones, though not all of them. The table includes around 67,000 clones, 68% detected once. Sequenced material: PBMCs. These receptors came from a woman in her twenties or thirties in good health and CMV-seronegative.

The rearrangement joins TRBV2 to TRBJ2-7, with a weak D call TRBD1 (6 bases). V was clipped by 6 bases and J by 2 bases, with 8 bases between them. In germline, CDR1 is SNHLY, CDR2 FYNNEI. CDR3 length: 12 amino acids. For the CDR3, the DNA is TGTGCCAGCAGCGACAGGACCTACGAGCAGTACTTC. This translates into CASSDRTYEQYF. The whole variable domain, remainder taken from reference TRBV2 and TRBJ2-7, is EPEVTQTPSHQVTQMGQEVILRCVPISNHLYFYWYRQILGQKVEFLVSFYNNEISEKSEIFDDQFSVERPDGSNFTLKIRSTKLEDSAMYFCASSDRTYEQYFGPGTRLTVT.

The J gene is TRBJ1-5, the V gene TRBV19; D remains ambiguous. The CDR3 runs 13 residues. Germline CDR1 LNHDA, CDR2 SQIVND (reference sequence). The V end was cut by 8 bases, the J end by 7 bases, with 15 bases between. The CDR3 coding sequence is TGTGCCAGTTCGGTCGAAAGCGCACAGCCCCAGCATTTT. Protein product: CASSVESAQPQHF.

CDR3: CAISESRASGDYNEQFF. In nucleotides, the CDR3 is TGTGCCATCAGTGAGTCTAGGGCTAGCGGGGACTACAATGAGCAGTTCTTC. The chain is built from TRBV10-3 and TRBJ2-1, with 9 bases lining up with TRBD2. Germline loops: CDR1 ENHRY, CDR2 SYGVKD. The trim removed 0 bases at V and 3 bases at J, leaving 6 bases unmatched. This CDR3 has 17 residues.

The CDR3 DNA sequence: TGTGCCAGCAGCTTACAGGACAGGGCGTCTAATGAGCAGTTCTTC. Translated, it gives CASSLQDRASNEQFF. V and J are TRBV13 and TRBJ2-1; 8 nucleotides align to TRBD1. This CDR3 is built from 15 residues. Germline lookup yields CDR1 PRHDT and CDR2 FYEKMQ (reference sequence). Germline trimming cut 2 bases from V and 7 bases from J; bases unmatched to any gene: 7.

This rearrangement joins TRBV6-5 to TRBJ2-1; D unclear. Germline V CDR1 and CDR2: MNHEY, SVGAGI. Deletions cut 0 bases from V and 1 base from J, with 10 bases between. The CDR3 sequence is 16 residues long. The CDR3 spells CASSYSQDGSYNEQFF. CDR3 DNA: TGTGCCAGCAGTTACTCGCAGGATGGGTCCTACAATGAGCAGTTCTTC.

V gene TRBV10-3 combines with J gene TRBJ1-2, with TRBD1 as a possible D gene (5 bases). The ends were cut back, 2 bases at V and 5 bases at J, with 12 bases in the middle. Germline V gene data show CDR1 as ENHRY and CDR2 as SYGVKD. The CDR3 is 14 amino acids. The CDR3 loop reads CAISEAYQGYGYTF. In DNA form, the CDR3 reads TGTGCCATCAGTGAGGCTTATCAGGGTTATGGCTACACCTTC.